These T cell receptor beta chains were read from a single sample in a study of blood T cell repertoires in COVID-19. TCRdb's copy holds only in-frame clones and misses some; the assay was immunoSEQ multiplex PCR. Of around 210,000 clones in the sample, approximately 85% were seen once. The sequenced material came from peripheral blood. These receptors were obtained from a man between 50 and 59 years old with COVID-19, enrolled during active disease. Each CDR3 is given with its conserved first and last residue. The order of the fields is clone size, D gene, J gene, V gene, CDR3 protein, CDR3 DNA. The D gene is left open where the match is weak. A row's size may be missing; if present it is once, few, many or a size class.

size: NA
D: TRBD1
J: TRBJ1-1
V: TRBV6-2/TRBV6-3
CDR3: CASSSYRDRGRRGTEAFF
DNA: TGTGCCAGCAGTTCATACAGGGACAGGGGGCGCCGGGGCACTGAAGCTTTCTTT

size: NA
D: NA
J: TRBJ1-1
V: TRBV29-1
CDR3: CSIRRFNTEAFF
DNA: TGCAGCATCCGGCGGTTCAACACTGAAGCTTTCTTT

size: NA
D: NA
J: TRBJ2-5
V: TRBV15
CDR3: CATSRERLETQYF
DNA: TGTGCCACCAGCAGAGAGCGCCTGGAGACCCAGTACTTC

size: once
D: NA
J: TRBJ2-1
V: TRBV11-2
CDR3: CASSLDFVGEQFF
DNA: TGTGCCAGCAGCTTAGATTTCGTCGGTGAGCAGTTCTTC

size: NA
D: TRBD1
J: TRBJ2-2
V: TRBV23-1
CDR3: CASSQSWGQHNTGELFF
DNA: TGCGCCAGCAGTCAATCGTGGGGACAGCACAACACCGGGGAGCTGTTTTTT

size: NA
D: TRBD1
J: TRBJ1-3
V: TRBV3-1/TRBV3-2
CDR3: CASSQGQGVAGNTIYF
DNA: TGTGCCAGCAGCCAGGGACAGGGGGTCGCTGGAAACACCATATATTTT

size: NA
D: TRBD1
J: TRBJ1-5
V: TRBV6-5
CDR3: CASWTGGNQPQHF
DNA: TGTGCCAGCTGGACAGGAGGCAATCAGCCCCAGCATTTT

size: few
D: NA
J: TRBJ2-3
V: TRBV24-1
CDR3: CATSDKGSVSTDTQYF
DNA: TGTGCCACCAGTGATAAAGGCAGCGTGAGCACAGATACGCAGTATTTT

size: NA
D: TRBD2
J: TRBJ2-3
V: TRBV4-3
CDR3: CASSQARAGPTDTQYF
DNA: TGCGCCAGCAGCCAGGCGCGAGCGGGGCCCACAGATACGCAGTATTTT

size: NA
D: NA
J: TRBJ1-2
V: TRBV29-1
CDR3: CSVGGHILNYGYTF
DNA: TGCAGCGTTGGGGGGCATATACTCAACTATGGCTACACCTTC

size: NA
D: TRBD2
J: TRBJ2-5
V: TRBV28
CDR3: CASSLAGAWGGTQYF
DNA: TGTGCCAGCAGTTTGGCTGGGGCCTGGGGGGGGACCCAGTACTTC

size: NA
D: TRBD1
J: TRBJ1-2
V: TRBV27
CDR3: CASSLSGQGTGYTF
DNA: TGTGCCAGCAGTTTATCGGGACAGGGGACCGGCTACACCTTC

size: NA
D: NA
J: TRBJ1-2
V: TRBV5-5
CDR3: CASSLTFSTPKYGYTF
DNA: TGTGCCAGCAGCCTCACCTTTTCGACACCAAAATATGGCTACACCTTC

size: NA
D: TRBD1
J: TRBJ1-1
V: TRBV18
CDR3: CASSLDRRDTEAFF
DNA: TGTGCCAGCTCACTGGACAGGAGGGACACTGAAGCTTTCTTT

size: NA
D: TRBD1
J: TRBJ2-7
V: TRBV24-1
CDR3: CATGQGLEQYF
DNA: TGTGCCACGGGACAGGGCTTAGAGCAGTACTTC

size: NA
D: NA
J: TRBJ2-7
V: TRBV10-3
CDR3: CAISEQGSEQYF
DNA: TGTGCCATCAGTGAACAGGGTAGCGAGCAGTACTTC

size: NA
D: TRBD1
J: TRBJ2-5
V: TRBV6-5
CDR3: CASSPRVFRGETQYF
DNA: TGTGCCAGCAGTCCCAGGGTCTTCAGGGGGGAGACCCAGTACTTC

size: NA
D: NA
J: TRBJ2-1
V: TRBV6-5
CDR3: CASSRQSSYNEQFF
DNA: TGTGCCAGCAGTAGACAGAGCTCCTACAATGAGCAGTTCTTC

size: NA
D: TRBD1
J: TRBJ2-2
V: TRBV6-5
CDR3: CASSTGTAISGELFF
DNA: TGTGCCAGCAGCACCGGGACAGCGATTTCCGGGGAGCTGTTTTTT

size: NA
D: NA
J: TRBJ2-2
V: TRBV18
CDR3: CASSPTYVTLNTGELFF
DNA: TGTGCCAGCTCACCTACCTATGTGACATTGAACACCGGGGAGCTGTTTTTT

size: NA
D: NA
J: TRBJ1-6
V: TRBV12-3/TRBV12-4
CDR3: CASSRGGNSPLHF
DNA: TGTGCCAGCAGTCGCGGGGGCAATTCACCCCTCCACTTT

size: NA
D: NA
J: TRBJ2-7
V: TRBV30
CDR3: CAWSGGGPPYEQYF
DNA: TGTGCCTGGAGTGGGGGGGGGCCGCCCTACGAGCAGTACTTC

size: once
D: TRBD2
J: TRBJ2-7
V: TRBV9
CDR3: CASSVAAASGSYEQYF
DNA: TGTGCCAGCAGCGTAGCTGCGGCTAGCGGGAGCTACGAGCAGTACTTC

size: few
D: NA
J: TRBJ1-1
V: TRBV5-1
CDR3: CASSYDSLLTEAFF
DNA: TGCGCCAGCAGCTACGACAGTCTCTTGACTGAAGCTTTCTTT

size: NA
D: NA
J: TRBJ1-1
V: TRBV13
CDR3: CASSRGLNTEAFF
DNA: TGTGCCAGCAGTAGAGGGTTGAACACTGAAGCTTTCTTT

size: NA
D: NA
J: TRBJ2-2
V: TRBV6-5
CDR3: CASSWGGDTGELFF
DNA: TGTGCCAGCAGTTGGGGGGGCGACACCGGGGAGCTGTTTTTT

size: NA
D: TRBD1
J: TRBJ2-5
V: TRBV5-1
CDR3: CASMTGDQETQYF
DNA: TGCGCCAGCATGACAGGGGACCAAGAGACCCAGTACTTC

size: NA
D: NA
J: TRBJ1-2
V: TRBV12-3/TRBV12-4
CDR3: CASSPTANYGYTF
DNA: TGTGCCAGCAGTCCTACAGCTAACTATGGCTACACCTTC

size: NA
D: NA
J: TRBJ2-2
V: TRBV19
CDR3: CASSPRGGAESLANTGELFF
DNA: TGTGCCAGTAGTCCCCGAGGCGGAGCAGAAAGCCTTGCGAACACCGGGGAGCTGTTTTTT

size: NA
D: TRBD1
J: TRBJ1-6
V: TRBV6-5
CDR3: CASSPQGRGNSPLHF
DNA: TGTGCCAGCAGTCCCCAGGGCAGGGGGAATTCACCCCTCCACTTT

size: NA
D: TRBD1
J: TRBJ2-7
V: TRBV2
CDR3: CASRDRDRAYEQYF
DNA: TGTGCCAGCCGAGACCGGGACAGAGCCTACGAGCAGTACTTC

size: NA
D: NA
J: TRBJ1-1
V: TRBV6-4
CDR3: CASSDSDSNRAFF
DNA: TGTGCCAGCAGTGACTCTGACAGTAACCGGGCTTTCTTT

size: once
D: TRBD1
J: TRBJ2-7
V: TRBV6-5
CDR3: CASSYSSTGDGYEQYF
DNA: TGTGCCAGCAGTTACTCGTCGACAGGGGATGGCTACGAGCAGTACTTC

size: NA
D: NA
J: TRBJ1-2
V: TRBV15
CDR3: CATSRDRTWGDGYTF
DNA: TGTGCCACCAGCAGAGATAGGACTTGGGGGGATGGCTACACCTTC

size: few
D: TRBD2
J: TRBJ2-3
V: TRBV27
CDR3: CASSLSFSGGWADTQYF
DNA: TGTGCCAGCAGTTTATCGTTTAGCGGGGGGTGGGCAGATACGCAGTATTTT

size: few
D: TRBD1
J: TRBJ2-1
V: TRBV5-8
CDR3: CASSYGQGSYNEQFF
DNA: TGTGCCAGCAGTTATGGACAGGGCTCCTACAATGAGCAGTTCTTC

size: NA
D: NA
J: TRBJ1-2
V: TRBV6-5
CDR3: CASSYVETGSNYGYTF
DNA: TGTGCCAGCAGTTACGTCGAGACAGGTAGCAACTATGGCTACACCTTC

size: NA
D: NA
J: TRBJ1-2
V: TRBV6-2/TRBV6-3
CDR3: CASSYPPRFRDYGYTF
DNA: TGTGCCAGCAGTTACCCCCCTCGGTTCAGGGACTATGGCTACACCTTC

size: NA
D: NA
J: TRBJ2-1
V: TRBV18
CDR3: CASSPSQGTLDEQFF
DNA: TGTGCCAGCTCACCGTCACAGGGGACTCTGGATGAGCAGTTCTTC

size: NA
D: TRBD1
J: TRBJ1-2
V: TRBV5-6
CDR3: CASSPPGTGTNYGYTF
DNA: TGTGCCAGCAGCCCCCCCGGGACAGGGACTAACTATGGCTACACCTTC

size: NA
D: NA
J: TRBJ1-3
V: TRBV5-4
CDR3: CASSLYGITGNTIYF
DNA: TGTGCCAGCAGCTTGTACGGGATAACTGGAAACACCATATATTTT

size: NA
D: NA
J: TRBJ2-7
V: TRBV5-4
CDR3: CASSYSQGGEQYF
DNA: TGTGCCAGCAGCTACAGTCAGGGGGGCGAGCAGTACTTC

size: few
D: NA
J: TRBJ2-5
V: TRBV5-1
CDR3: CASTGQETQYF
DNA: TGCGCCAGCACAGGACAAGAGACCCAGTACTTC

size: NA
D: NA
J: TRBJ1-2
V: TRBV6-5
CDR3: CASSYDRNYTF
DNA: TGTGCCAGCAGTTATGACAGGAACTACACCTTC

size: NA
D: TRBD1
J: TRBJ2-7
V: TRBV27
CDR3: CASGRTGQQYF
DNA: TGTGCCAGCGGAAGGACAGGTCAGCAGTACTTC

size: NA
D: TRBD1
J: TRBJ1-5
V: TRBV7-6
CDR3: CASSPGQGGNQPQHF
DNA: TGTGCCAGCAGCCCCGGACAGGGAGGCAATCAGCCCCAGCATTTT

size: NA
D: TRBD1
J: TRBJ1-1
V: TRBV7-6
CDR3: CASSWGDRGNTEAFF
DNA: TGTGCCAGCAGCTGGGGGGACAGGGGAAACACTGAAGCTTTCTTT